The T cell receptor beta chain described here comes from a study of beta chain features in type 1 diabetes. Findings of the study overall: Cells carrying high TCR expression could end up over-represented when cDNA is sequenced. Comparison showed that naive, central memory and Treg TCRB repertoires appeared more similar among patients than among healthy donors. Possible PCR preference for shorter templates applied equally to patients and controls.

The entirety of the isolated RNA underwent reverse transcription, so expressed TCRB transcripts were sequenced. TCRdb's table, derived via immunoSEQ multiplex PCR, lists solely in-frame clones and lacks some. The data show about 250,000 clones, 11% to 15% seen once. Germline V gives CDR1 SGHDN, CDR2 FVKESK. The CDR3 sequence is 18 residues long. V trimming: 2 bases; J trimming: 7 bases; junction bases outside the gene matches: 18. In the case of this clone: What it recognizes is unknown.

The genes are TRBV14 and TRBJ1-2; 8 positions match TRBD1. Sequencing was carried out using naive CD4+ T cells from blood. The sequence was collected from a woman in her forties in good health. CDR3 loop: CASSQSYQGASGLRGYTF. The CDR3, as DNA: TGTGCCAGCAGCCAATCCTACCAGGGGGCATCAGGTCTGCGTGGCTACACCTTC.